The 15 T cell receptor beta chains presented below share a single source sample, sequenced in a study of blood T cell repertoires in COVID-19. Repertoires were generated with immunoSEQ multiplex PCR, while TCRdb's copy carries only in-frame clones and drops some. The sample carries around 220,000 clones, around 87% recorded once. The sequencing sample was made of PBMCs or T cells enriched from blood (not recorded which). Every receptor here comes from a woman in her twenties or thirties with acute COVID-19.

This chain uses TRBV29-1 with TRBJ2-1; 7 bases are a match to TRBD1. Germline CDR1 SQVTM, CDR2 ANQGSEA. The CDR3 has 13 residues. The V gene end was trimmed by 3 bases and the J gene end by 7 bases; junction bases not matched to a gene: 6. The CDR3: CSVDNRDSNEQFF. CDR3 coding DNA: TGCAGCGTTGACAACCGGGACAGTAATGAGCAGTTCTTC.

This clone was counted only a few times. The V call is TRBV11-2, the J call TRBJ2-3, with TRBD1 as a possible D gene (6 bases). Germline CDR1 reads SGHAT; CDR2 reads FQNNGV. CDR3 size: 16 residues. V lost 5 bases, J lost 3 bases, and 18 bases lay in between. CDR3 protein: CASSPGQGIVTDTQYF. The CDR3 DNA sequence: TGTGCCAGCAGCCCAGGGCAGGGGATCGTTACAGATACGCAGTATTTT.

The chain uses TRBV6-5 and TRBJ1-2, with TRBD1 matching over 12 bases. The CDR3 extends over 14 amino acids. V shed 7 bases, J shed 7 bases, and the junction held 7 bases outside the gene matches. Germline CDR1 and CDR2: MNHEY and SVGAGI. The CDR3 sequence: CASKGGQGAGGYTF. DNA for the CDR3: TGTGCCAGCAAAGGGGGACAGGGGGCGGGTGGCTACACCTTC.

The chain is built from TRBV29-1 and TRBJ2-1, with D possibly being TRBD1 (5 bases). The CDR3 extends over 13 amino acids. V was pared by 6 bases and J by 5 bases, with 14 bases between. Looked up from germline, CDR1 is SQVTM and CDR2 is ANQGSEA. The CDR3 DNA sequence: TGCAGCGTCCCAAGGGGCGGACACAATGAGCAGTTCTTC. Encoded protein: CSVPRGGHNEQFF.

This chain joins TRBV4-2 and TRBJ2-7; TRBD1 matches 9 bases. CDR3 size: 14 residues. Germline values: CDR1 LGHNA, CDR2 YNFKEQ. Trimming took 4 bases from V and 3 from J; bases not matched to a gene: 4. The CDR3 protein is CASSRQGGLYEQYF. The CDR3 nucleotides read TGTGCCAGCAGCCGACAGGGGGGACTCTACGAGCAGTACTTC.

CDR3 amino acids: CASSLGDRRKGLSNQPQHF. Written as DNA, the CDR3 is TGTGCCAGCAGCTTGGGGGATCGCCGAAAGGGGTTGAGCAATCAGCCCCAGCATTTT. This sequence joins TRBV5-6 and TRBJ1-5, with D tentatively TRBD1 (5 bases). The CDR3 contains 19 residues. CDR1 is SGHDT, CDR2 YYEEEE, per germline. Trimming removed 0 bases at V and 1 base at J, with 20 bases between.

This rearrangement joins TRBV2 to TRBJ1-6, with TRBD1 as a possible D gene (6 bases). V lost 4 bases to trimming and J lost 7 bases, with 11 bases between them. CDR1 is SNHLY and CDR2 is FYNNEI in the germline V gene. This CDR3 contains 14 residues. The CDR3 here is CASSAGHDNSPLHF. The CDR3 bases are TGTGCCAGCAGTGCGGGACACGACAATTCACCCCTCCACTTT.

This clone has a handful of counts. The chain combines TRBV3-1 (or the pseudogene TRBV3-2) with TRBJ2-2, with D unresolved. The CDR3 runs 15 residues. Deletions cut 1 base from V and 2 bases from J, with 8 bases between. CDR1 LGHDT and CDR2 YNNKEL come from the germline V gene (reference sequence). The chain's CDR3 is CASSQAKPNTGELFF. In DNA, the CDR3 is TGTGCCAGCAGCCAAGCTAAACCCAACACCGGGGAGCTGTTTTTT.

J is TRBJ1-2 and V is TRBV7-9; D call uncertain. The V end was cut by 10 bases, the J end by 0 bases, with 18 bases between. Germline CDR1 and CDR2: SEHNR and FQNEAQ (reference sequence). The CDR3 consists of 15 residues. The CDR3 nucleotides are TGTGCCACACCAATCAGTTGGGCCCCTAACTATGGCTACACCTTC. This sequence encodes CATPISWAPNYGYTF. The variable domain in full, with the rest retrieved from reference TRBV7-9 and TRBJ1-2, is DTGVSQNPRHKITKRGQNVTFRCDPISEHNRLYWYRQTLGQGPEFLTYFQNEAQLEKSRLLSDRFSAERPKGSFSTLEIQRTEQGDSAMYLCATPISWAPNYGYTFGSGTRLTVV.

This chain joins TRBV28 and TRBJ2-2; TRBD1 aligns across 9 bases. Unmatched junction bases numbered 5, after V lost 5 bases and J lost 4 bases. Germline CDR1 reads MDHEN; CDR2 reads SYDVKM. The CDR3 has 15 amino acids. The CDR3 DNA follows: TGTGCCAGCAGTCCCTCGGGACAGGGCACCGGGGAGCTGTTTTTT. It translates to CASSPSGQGTGELFF.

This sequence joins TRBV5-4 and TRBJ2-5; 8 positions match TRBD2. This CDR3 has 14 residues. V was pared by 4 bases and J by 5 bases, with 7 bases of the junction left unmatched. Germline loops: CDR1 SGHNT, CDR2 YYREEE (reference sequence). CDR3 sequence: CASSQNRGGETQYF. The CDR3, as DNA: TGTGCCAGCAGCCAGAATCGGGGGGGGGAGACCCAGTACTTC.

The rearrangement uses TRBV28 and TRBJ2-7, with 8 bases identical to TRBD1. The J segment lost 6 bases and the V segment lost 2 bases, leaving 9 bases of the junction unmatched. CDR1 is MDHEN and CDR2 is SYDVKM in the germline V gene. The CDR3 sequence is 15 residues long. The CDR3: CASSLDPGQGAEQYF. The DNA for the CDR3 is TGTGCCAGCAGTTTAGACCCCGGACAGGGCGCCGAGCAGTACTTC.

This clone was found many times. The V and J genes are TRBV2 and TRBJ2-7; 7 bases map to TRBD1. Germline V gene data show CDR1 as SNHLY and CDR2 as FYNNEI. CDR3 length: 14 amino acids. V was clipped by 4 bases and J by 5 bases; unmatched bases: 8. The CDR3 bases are TGTGCCAGCAGTGTCCGGGGACAGACCCACGAGCAGTACTTC. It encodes CASSVRGQTHEQYF.

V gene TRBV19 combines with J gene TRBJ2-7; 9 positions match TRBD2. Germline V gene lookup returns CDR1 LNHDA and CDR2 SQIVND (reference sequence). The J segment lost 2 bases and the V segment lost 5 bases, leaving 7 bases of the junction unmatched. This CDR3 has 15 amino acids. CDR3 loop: CASSGRLAAPYEQYF. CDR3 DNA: TGTGCCAGTAGTGGGAGACTAGCGGCTCCCTACGAGCAGTACTTC.

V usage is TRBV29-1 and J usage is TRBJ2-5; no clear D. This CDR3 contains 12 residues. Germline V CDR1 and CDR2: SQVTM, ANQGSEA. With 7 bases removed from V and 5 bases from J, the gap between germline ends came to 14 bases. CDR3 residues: CSASSSSETQYF. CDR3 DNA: TGCAGCGCCTCGAGTAGCAGCGAGACCCAGTACTTC.